The clone carrying this T cell receptor (beta chain) was observed a few times. Germline V lookup: CDR1 LGHDT, CDR2 YNNKEL (reference sequence). This CDR3 is built from 14 residues. V lost 1 base and J 5 bases, leaving 11 bases between the germline ends. This sample was taken from a study of T cells after yellow fever vaccination. Each CDR3 protein is one row after TCRdb ran MiXCR on the 5' RACE reads. The sample lists about 180,000 distinct CDR3 sequences, 5.5% to 8% occurring once. The chain joins TRBV3-1 to TRBJ2-5; D is ambiguous. The clonotype originates from a man between 18 and 29 years old who received the YFV17D yellow fever vaccine. Specimen: CD4+ T cells sorted from PBMCs, collected on the day of the first yellow fever vaccination. The CDR3 region is CASSQGPGRETQYF. The CDR3 region has the DNA TGTGCCAGCAGCCAAGGCCCGGGTAGGGAGACCCAGTACTTC.